The 28 T cell receptor beta chains listed next were all sequenced from one sample in a study of blood T cell repertoires in COVID-19. Data came from immunoSEQ multiplex PCR; TCRdb stores just in-frame clones and leaves some out. Altogether tens of thousands of clones are present, less than 90% being singletons, with the ten largest covering about 9%. Sample: peripheral blood. These receptors originate from a human donor in a cohort sampled during active COVID-19.

The chain uses TRBV4-1 and TRBJ1-5; 10 bases are a match to TRBD1. The CDR3 contains 16 residues. The V and J ends lost 6 bases and 1 base, in that order; junction bases with no gene match: 6. CDR1 is MGHRA, CDR2 YSYEKL, per germline. Here the CDR3 reads CASSQTGGGSNQPQHF. The CDR3 DNA is TGCGCCAGCAGTCAGACAGGGGGCGGAAGCAATCAGCCCCAGCATTTT.

The CDR3 DNA is TGTGCCACCAGCAGAGCCATGACAGGGGTTGGCGAGCAGTACTTC. The encoded protein is CATSRAMTGVGEQYF. This sequence joins TRBV15 and TRBJ2-7; 8 bases line up with TRBD1. The CDR3 runs 15 residues. Germline CDR1 LNHNV, CDR2 YYDKDF (reference sequence). The V and J ends lost 1 base and 6 bases, in that order; junction bases with no gene match: 8.

The V call is TRBV5-8, the J call TRBJ2-7, with a possible D match to TRBD1 (5 bases). CDR3 length equals 14 residues. V lost 0 bases to trimming and J lost 1 base, with 8 bases between them. Looked up from germline, CDR1 is SGHTS and CDR2 is YDEGEE. The CDR3, as DNA: TGTGCCAGCAGCTTGGGGGGCCCTTCCTACGAGCAGTACTTC. Protein: CASSLGGPSYEQYF.

The V and J genes are TRBV28 and TRBJ1-1, with D perhaps matching TRBD1 (5 bases). Germline CDR1 MDHEN, CDR2 SYDVKM. The germline V and J ends were trimmed by 4 bases and 1 base, with 7 bases remaining between them. The CDR3 extends over 13 amino acids. This CDR3 is CASSWGENTEAFF. As DNA, the CDR3 is TGTGCCAGCAGTTGGGGGGAGAACACTGAAGCTTTCTTT.

The rearrangement links TRBV27 to TRBJ1-2, with 8 nucleotides matching TRBD1. The CDR3 sequence is 13 residues long. CDR1 MNHEY and CDR2 SMNVEV come from the germline V gene (reference sequence). V lost 6 bases to trimming and J lost 6 bases; unmatched junction nucleotides: 6. The CDR3 protein is CASSLAGGNGYTF. The CDR3 DNA is TGTGCCAGCAGCCTGGCAGGGGGCAATGGCTACACCTTC.

The V call is TRBV4-2, the J call TRBJ2-7; weak D call: TRBD1 (5 bases). Germline CDR1 and CDR2: LGHNA and YNFKEQ. V was trimmed by 5 bases and J by 5 bases, leaving 10 bases between them. The CDR3 totals 12 residues. DNA for the CDR3: TGTGCCAGCAGCTCCACAGGAAACGAGCAGTACTTC. Translated, it gives CASSSTGNEQYF.

This clone appeared once. V gene TRBV2 combines with J gene TRBJ1-2; D uncertain. This CDR3 contains 14 residues. The V end lost 4 bases, the J end lost 2 bases, and 11 bases lay between the germline ends. Germline V gene lookup returns CDR1 SNHLY and CDR2 FYNNEI. This chain's CDR3 is CASSVGGRNYGYTF. In DNA, the CDR3 is TGTGCCAGCAGTGTTGGAGGGAGGAACTATGGCTACACCTTC.

The genes are TRBV3-1 (or the pseudogene TRBV3-2) and TRBJ2-2; TRBD2 agrees at 8 bases. The CDR3 has 19 residues. In germline, CDR1 is LGHDT, CDR2 YNNKEL (reference sequence). With 0 bases clipped from V and 1 base from J, the junction kept 10 bases outside the gene matches. CDR3 in DNA: TGTGCCAGCAGCCAAGAGGGCTCCGGTGCGGGGGGGAACACCGGGGAGCTGTTTTTT. As protein: CASSQEGSGAGGNTGELFF.

The chain employs TRBV10-3 and TRBJ1-6; TRBD1 matches 9 bases. Unmatched junction bases numbered 1, after V lost 2 bases and J lost 5 bases. Germline V lookup: CDR1 ENHRY, CDR2 SYGVKD. The CDR3 runs 15 residues. The chain's CDR3 is CAISEGQGHNSPLHF. In DNA, the CDR3 is TGTGCCATCAGTGAGGGACAGGGGCATAATTCACCCCTCCACTTT.

In DNA form, the CDR3 reads TGCGCCAGCAGCTTGGCAGGGGGCGACTCCTATAATTCACCCCTCCACTTT. The encoded protein is CASSLAGGDSYNSPLHF. This chain uses TRBV5-1 with TRBJ1-6; 8 bases are shared with TRBD1. The CDR3 loop spans 17 amino acids. In germline, CDR1 is SGHRS, CDR2 YFSETQ. Unmatched junction bases numbered 2, after V lost 0 bases and J lost 0 bases.

This chain connects TRBV19 to TRBJ2-1, with TRBD1 identical over 7 bases. Per germline, CDR1 LNHDA and CDR2 SQIVND (reference sequence). Trimming removed 5 bases from V and 1 base from J; junction bases left unmatched: 11. The CDR3 runs to 17 residues. DNA for the CDR3: TGTGCCAGTAGTTCCGGAAAAGTCAGGGGGTCCTACAATGAGCAGTTCTTC. Protein: CASSSGKVRGSYNEQFF.

The table lists this clone with a count of one. The chain joins TRBV2 to TRBJ2-3; D not certain. CDR1 and CDR2 from the germline V gene are SNHLY and FYNNEI. V lost 5 bases, J lost 4 bases, and 7 bases lay in between. The CDR3 runs 12 residues. CDR3 bases: TGTGCCAGCAGTAGACAAGCAGATACGCAGTATTTT. This sequence encodes CASSRQADTQYF.

This clone came up once. This chain connects TRBV14 to TRBJ2-7; D unclear. The V end lost 3 bases, the J end lost 3 bases, and 9 bases lay between the germline ends. This CDR3 is built from 13 residues. CDR1 is SGHDN, CDR2 FVKESK, per germline. The CDR3 protein is CASSQQADYEQYF. The DNA of the CDR3 is TGTGCCAGCAGCCAGCAGGCAGACTACGAGCAGTACTTC. Full variable domain (missing parts from reference TRBV14 and TRBJ2-7): EAGVTQFPSHSVIEKGQTVTLRCDPISGHDNLYWYRRVMGKEIKFLLHFVKESKQDESGMPNNRFLAERTGGTYSTLKVQPAELEDSGVYFCASSQQADYEQYFGPGTRLTVT.

The chain couples TRBV9 to TRBJ2-2, with TRBD2 identical over 11 bases. V was pared by 0 bases and J by 3 bases, with 1 base of the junction left unmatched. CDR3 length: 16 residues. The germline V gene has CDR1 SGDLS and CDR2 YYNGEE. CDR3 sequence (DNA): TGTGCCAGCAGCGTAGCTAGCGGGAGGTACACCGGGGAGCTGTTTTTT. It translates to CASSVASGRYTGELFF.

The rearrangement joins TRBV2 to TRBJ1-5; no clear D. Per germline, CDR1 SNHLY and CDR2 FYNNEI. The CDR3 has 14 amino acids. Trimming cost V 1 base and J 2 bases, with 6 bases left between them. CDR3 amino acids: CASSEGRGNQPQHF. The CDR3 DNA follows: TGTGCCAGCAGTGAAGGGAGGGGCAATCAGCCCCAGCATTTT.

The gene calls are TRBV6-5 and TRBJ1-2; D gene unclear. This CDR3 contains 12 residues. With 8 bases removed from V and 3 bases from J, the gap between germline ends came to 10 bases. Per germline, CDR1 MNHEY and CDR2 SVGAGI. The CDR3 bases are TGTGCCAGCCTAGTCAGCTACTATGGCTACACCTTC. This codes for CASLVSYYGYTF.

The rearrangement links TRBV24-1 to TRBJ2-1; D may be TRBD2 (7 bases). Germline-derived CDR1 and CDR2 are KGHDR and SFDVKD. V gave up 4 bases and J gave up 9 bases, with 24 bases separating them. The CDR3 is made up of 17 amino acids. The CDR3 sequence is CATSELGGGGSVGEQFF. Here the CDR3 DNA reads TGTGCCACCAGTGAACTCGGTGGGGGGGGCAGCGTTGGTGAGCAGTTCTTC.

This sequence joins TRBV6-1 and TRBJ2-7; D gene unclear. The germline CDR1 and CDR2 sequences are MNHNS and SASEGT. The V and J ends lost 2 bases and 3 bases respectively, with 14 bases between them. The CDR3 is made up of 15 amino acids. The CDR3 DNA follows: TGTGCCAGCAGTGAATTACCGAGAGCGCGCTACGAGCAGTACTTC. This gives the protein CASSELPRARYEQYF.

The CDR3 protein is CASSSEQAYEQYF. CDR3 nucleotide sequence: TGTGCCAGCAGTTCAGAACAGGCCTACGAGCAGTACTTC. The J gene is TRBJ2-7, the V gene TRBV12-3 or TRBV12-4; D is possibly TRBD1 (5 bases). This CDR3 has 13 residues. The germline V and J ends were trimmed by 4 bases and 2 bases, with 9 bases remaining between them.

V usage is TRBV6-1 and J usage is TRBJ1-4; D is unresolved. The germline gives CDR1 MNHNS, CDR2 SASEGT. This CDR3 region has 13 residues. V lost 2 bases and J lost 4, with 5 bases in between. The CDR3 DNA sequence: TGTGCCAGCAGTGAATCGGGTAATGAAAAACTGTTTTTT. This codes for CASSESGNEKLFF.

This clone was found once. The chain is built from TRBV7-2 and TRBJ1-1; no firm D call. The CDR3 runs to 13 residues. CDR1 and CDR2 (germline): SGHTA, FQGNSA. The V end was cut by 5 bases, the J end by 0 bases, with 7 bases between. CDR3 region: CASSPGMNTEAFF. CDR3 bases: TGTGCCAGCAGCCCGGGGATGAACACTGAAGCTTTCTTT.

The gene calls are TRBV7-9 and TRBJ1-1, with D possibly being TRBD1 (5 bases). The CDR3 runs 12 residues. Trimming shortened V by 5 bases and J by 5 bases, and 9 bases separated the two germline ends. Looked up from germline, CDR1 is SEHNR and CDR2 is FQNEAQ (reference sequence). CDR3 bases: TGTGCCAGCAGCCCAGGGTTAACTGAAGCTTTCTTT. Residues: CASSPGLTEAFF. Using reference TRBV7-9 and TRBJ1-1 for the parts outside the CDR3, the full variable domain is DTGVSQNPRHKITKRGQNVTFRCDPISEHNRLYWYRQTLGQGPEFLTYFQNEAQLEKSRLLSDRFSAERPKGSFSTLEIQRTEQGDSAMYLCASSPGLTEAFFGQGTRLTVV.

The rearrangement links TRBV11-2 to TRBJ2-7; a possible D gene is TRBD1 (5 bases). With 3 bases removed from V and 4 bases from J, the gap between germline ends came to 13 bases. This CDR3 contains 14 residues. Germline V gene lookup returns CDR1 SGHAT and CDR2 FQNNGV. The CDR3 coding sequence is TGTGCCAGCAGCTTCGGACCACAGGAGTACGAGCAGTACTTC. It specifies CASSFGPQEYEQYF.

The J gene is TRBJ2-7, the V gene TRBV6-6; tentative D call: TRBD1 (5 bases). In germline, CDR1 is MNHNY, CDR2 SVGAGI (reference sequence). V lost 0 bases to trimming and J lost 2 bases, with 8 bases between them. This CDR3 contains 14 residues. CDR3 residues: CASSYSPGTYEQYF. In nucleotides, the CDR3 is TGTGCCAGCAGTTACTCGCCAGGGACCTACGAGCAGTACTTC.

This chain connects TRBV18 to TRBJ1-5; perhaps TRBD1 as D (6 bases). This CDR3 spans 14 amino acids. CDR1 KGHSH and CDR2 LQKENI come from the germline V gene. V shed 5 bases and J shed 4 bases, with 12 bases lying between them. CDR3 sequence: CASSTGTQNQPQHF. The CDR3 DNA reads TGTGCCAGCTCAACCGGGACACAGAATCAGCCCCAGCATTTT.

This clone was observed once. V gene TRBV15 combines with J gene TRBJ2-2, with TRBD2 identical over 11 bases. Germline CDR1 LNHNV, CDR2 YYDKDF (reference sequence). Unmatched junction bases numbered 5, after V lost 2 bases and J lost 0 bases. The CDR3 covers 18 residues. The CDR3 region is CATSRKATSGTNTGELFF. CDR3 in DNA: TGTGCCACCAGCAGAAAGGCGACTAGCGGGACGAACACCGGGGAGCTGTTTTTT.

The V call is TRBV5-4, the J call TRBJ2-1; D uncertain. Trimming shortened V by 0 bases and J by 0 bases, and 7 bases separated the two germline ends. From germline, CDR1 is SGHNT and CDR2 YYREEE (reference sequence). The CDR3 runs 15 residues. The CDR3 protein is CASSLVRSSYNEQFF. In DNA, the CDR3 is TGTGCCAGCAGCTTGGTAAGGAGCTCCTACAATGAGCAGTTCTTC.

The chain has TRBV5-1 and TRBJ2-2; D not resolved. The CDR3 is 13 residues long. Trimming took off 0 bases at V and 6 bases at J, with 6 bases between the two ends. Germline loops: CDR1 SGHRS, CDR2 YFSETQ. The CDR3 DNA reads TGCGCCAGCAGCTTGGCCTTATCCGGGGAGCTGTTTTTT. Translated: CASSLALSGELFF.